This TCR beta chain was sequenced for a study of T-cell reconstitution after alpha-beta-depleted transplantation in children. General study points: T-cell counts and diversity were attributed mostly to newly produced T cells one year after transplant. Some patients owed their high day-60 TCRbeta diversity to surviving recipient T cells and thymic progenitors. At around two months after transplant, the alpha-beta T cells were reportedly derived from several hundred expanded clones that came from non-depleted graft cells.

Unique molecular identifiers tagged the TCRbeta library. MiXCR was run by TCRdb on the PCR reads, yielding one entry per CDR3 protein. Seen here are 300,000 or so distinct CDR3 sequences, roughly 21% observed once, and the top ten hold approximately 10%. To note about this clonotype: Its antigen is undetermined.

With 6 bases clipped from V and 2 bases from J, the junction kept 9 bases outside the gene matches. In germline, CDR1 is SGHVS, CDR2 FNYEAQ. The CDR3 consists of 16 residues. The clonotype originates from a male patient younger than 18 who had a stem cell transplant for acute lymphoblastic leukemia, so the T cells may come from the graft donor. Sample: PBMCs, mostly from graft donor cells, taken 180 days after TCRalphabeta/CD19-depleted stem cell transplant. The V and J genes are TRBV7-6 and TRBJ2-1; 8 nucleotides agree with TRBD1. The CDR3 spells CASSLFGQGAYNEQFF. The CDR3 region has the DNA TGTGCCAGCAGTCTCTTTGGACAGGGCGCCTACAATGAGCAGTTCTTC.